Here is one T cell receptor (beta chain) with its context. The Seattle site enrolled patients during active infection and followed them longitudinally. V was shortened by 6 bases and J by 5 bases, with 20 bases between the two germline ends. Germline V gene lookup returns CDR1 SGHTA and CDR2 FQGTGA. The CDR3 extends over 16 amino acids. This sample was included in a study of blood T cell repertoires in COVID-19. Study summary: Sample material is recorded as cDNA or gDNA derived from T cells, B-cell-depleted T cells, or PBMCs.

How the authors handled the data: Counts of nucleated cells, estimated from reference gene primer amplification, were obtained. Sequencing was performed with immunoSEQ multiplex PCR; in TCRdb, only in-frame clones are kept and a portion is missing. D and trimming come from the DNA, and the V and J calls and clone size come from that table. The table has roughly 290,000 clones, about 85% seen once. The chain has TRBV7-3 and TRBJ1-5, with a weak D call TRBD1 (5 bases). The TCR originated in a human donor with COVID-19, enrolled during active disease. The donor label of this sample is uncertain. The material sequenced was peripheral blood. The CDR3 DNA sequence: TGTGCCAGCAGAGGGGAAGGGGAGGGGTGTGATCAGCCCCAGCATTTT. Its translation: CASRGEGEGCDQPQHF.